This TCR beta chain comes out of a study of T-cell reconstitution after alpha-beta-depleted transplantation in children. Findings and limits, study-wide: T-cell numbers and diversity, one year after transplant, stemmed largely from T cells that were newly produced. TCRbeta diversity was high at day 60 in some patients (a result of surviving recipient T cells and thymic progenitors). At around two months after transplant, the alpha-beta T cells were reportedly derived from several hundred expanded clones that came from non-depleted graft cells.

Unique molecular identifiers tagged the TCRbeta library. TCRdb processed the PCR reads anew with MiXCR; each CDR3 protein has one entry. The repertoire consists of hundreds of thousands of distinct CDR3 sequences, with approximately 11% occurring once and the leading ten covering 28%. The CDR3 is 13 amino acids. V gave up 6 bases and J gave up 6 bases; unmatched junction bases: 3. Per the germline V gene, CDR1 is MNHNS and CDR2 is SASEGT. About this clonotype itself: The antigen remains undetermined.

The source is a child under three years old with acute myeloid leukemia, due to receive a stem cell transplant. The chain employs TRBV6-1 and TRBJ1-2; 11 nucleotides align to TRBD1. The sequenced sample was PBMCs, obtained before TCRalphabeta/CD19-depleted stem cell transplant. The CDR3 loop reads CASRSGQGDGYTF. The CDR3 DNA reads TGTGCCAGCAGATCGGGACAGGGGGATGGCTACACCTTC.